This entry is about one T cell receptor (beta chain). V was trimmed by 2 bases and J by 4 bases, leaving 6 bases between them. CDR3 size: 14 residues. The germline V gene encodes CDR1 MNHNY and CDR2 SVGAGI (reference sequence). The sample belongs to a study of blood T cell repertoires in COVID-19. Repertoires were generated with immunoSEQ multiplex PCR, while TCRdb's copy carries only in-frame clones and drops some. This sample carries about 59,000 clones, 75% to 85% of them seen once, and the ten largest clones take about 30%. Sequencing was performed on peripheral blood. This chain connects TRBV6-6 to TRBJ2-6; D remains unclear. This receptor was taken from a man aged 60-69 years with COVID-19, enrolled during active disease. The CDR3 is CASSYGDGANVLTF. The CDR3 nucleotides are TGTGCCAGCAGTTACGGAGACGGGGCCAACGTCCTGACTTTC.